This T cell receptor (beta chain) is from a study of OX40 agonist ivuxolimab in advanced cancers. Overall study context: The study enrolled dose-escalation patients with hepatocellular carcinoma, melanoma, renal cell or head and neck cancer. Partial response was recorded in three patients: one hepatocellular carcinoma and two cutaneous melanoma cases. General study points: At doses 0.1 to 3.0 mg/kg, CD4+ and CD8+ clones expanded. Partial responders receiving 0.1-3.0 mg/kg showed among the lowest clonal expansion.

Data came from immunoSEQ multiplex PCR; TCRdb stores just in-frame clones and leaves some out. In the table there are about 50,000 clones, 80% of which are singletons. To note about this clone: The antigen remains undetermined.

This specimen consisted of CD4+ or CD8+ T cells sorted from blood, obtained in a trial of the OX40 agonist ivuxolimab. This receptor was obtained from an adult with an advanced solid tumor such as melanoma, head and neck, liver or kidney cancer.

In DNA, the CDR3 is TGTGCCAGCAGCCCAGGGGGGTCGGGCACCGGGGAGCTGTTTTTT. Its protein is CASSPGGSGTGELFF. This chain links TRBV7-2 with TRBJ2-2; the D gene is possibly TRBD1 (7 bases). The CDR3 is made up of 15 amino acids. Germline V gives CDR1 SGHTA, CDR2 FQGNSA. The V gene lost 5 bases and the J gene lost 4 bases, with 14 bases spanning the gap.